This TCR beta chain derives from a study of neurological immune-mediated disorders. CDR1 and CDR2 (germline): MGHRA, YSYEKL. This CDR3 has 14 amino acids. The V and J ends lost 0 bases and 8 bases, in that order; junction bases with no gene match: 4. This clonotype was counted many times. Time point: longitudinal time-point 3. TCRdb re-called the 5' RACE reads with MiXCR, one entry per CDR3 protein. The sample has tens of thousands of distinct CDR3 sequences; roughly 4.3% are singletons. Specimen: PBMCs. The receptor was derived from a woman in her sixties with multiple sclerosis. The chain combines TRBV4-1 with TRBJ2-1; TRBD2 agrees at 7 bases. As DNA, the CDR3 is TGCGCCAGCAGCCAAGAAGGGAGCGGGGATGAGCAGTTCTTC. It encodes CASSQEGSGDEQFF.